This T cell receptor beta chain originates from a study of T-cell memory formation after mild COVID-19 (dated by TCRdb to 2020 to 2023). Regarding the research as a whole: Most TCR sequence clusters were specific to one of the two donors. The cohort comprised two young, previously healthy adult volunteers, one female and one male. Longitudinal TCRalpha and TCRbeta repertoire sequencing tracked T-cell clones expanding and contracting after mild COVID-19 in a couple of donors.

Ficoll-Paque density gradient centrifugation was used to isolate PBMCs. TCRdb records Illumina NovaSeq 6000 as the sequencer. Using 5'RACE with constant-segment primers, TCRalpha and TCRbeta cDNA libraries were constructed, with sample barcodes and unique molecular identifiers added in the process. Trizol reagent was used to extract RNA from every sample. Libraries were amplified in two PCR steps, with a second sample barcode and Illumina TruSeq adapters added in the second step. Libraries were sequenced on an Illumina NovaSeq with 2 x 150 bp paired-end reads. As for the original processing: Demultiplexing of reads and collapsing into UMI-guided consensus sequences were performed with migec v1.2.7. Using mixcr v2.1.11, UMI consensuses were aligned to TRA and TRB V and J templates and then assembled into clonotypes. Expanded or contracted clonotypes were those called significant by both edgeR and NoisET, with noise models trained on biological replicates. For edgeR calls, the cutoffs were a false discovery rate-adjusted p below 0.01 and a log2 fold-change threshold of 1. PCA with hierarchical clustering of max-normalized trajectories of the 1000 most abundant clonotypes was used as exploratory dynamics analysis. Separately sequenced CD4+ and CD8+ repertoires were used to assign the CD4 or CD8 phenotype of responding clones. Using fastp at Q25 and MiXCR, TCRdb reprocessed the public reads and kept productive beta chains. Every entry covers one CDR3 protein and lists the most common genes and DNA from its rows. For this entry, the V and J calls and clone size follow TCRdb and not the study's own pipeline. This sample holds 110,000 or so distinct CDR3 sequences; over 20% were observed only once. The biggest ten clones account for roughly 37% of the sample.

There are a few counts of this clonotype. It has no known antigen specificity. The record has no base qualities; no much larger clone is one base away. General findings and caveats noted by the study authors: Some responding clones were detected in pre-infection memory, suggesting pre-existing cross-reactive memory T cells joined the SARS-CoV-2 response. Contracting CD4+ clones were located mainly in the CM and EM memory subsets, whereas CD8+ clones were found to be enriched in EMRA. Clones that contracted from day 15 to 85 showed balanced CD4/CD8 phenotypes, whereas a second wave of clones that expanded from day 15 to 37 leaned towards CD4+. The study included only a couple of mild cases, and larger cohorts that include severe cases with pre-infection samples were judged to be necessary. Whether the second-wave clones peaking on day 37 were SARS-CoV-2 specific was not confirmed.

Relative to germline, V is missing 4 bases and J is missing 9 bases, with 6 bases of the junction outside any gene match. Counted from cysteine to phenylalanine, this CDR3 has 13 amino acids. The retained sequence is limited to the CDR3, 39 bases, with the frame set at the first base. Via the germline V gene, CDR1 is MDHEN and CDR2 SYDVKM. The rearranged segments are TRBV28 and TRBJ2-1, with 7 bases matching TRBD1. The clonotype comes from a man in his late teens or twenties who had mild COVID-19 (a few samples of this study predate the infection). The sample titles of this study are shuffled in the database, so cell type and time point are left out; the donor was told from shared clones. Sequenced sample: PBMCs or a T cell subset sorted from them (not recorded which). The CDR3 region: CASSSPQGREQFF. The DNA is TGTGCCAGCAGTTCCCCACAGGGGCGTGAGCAGTTCTTC. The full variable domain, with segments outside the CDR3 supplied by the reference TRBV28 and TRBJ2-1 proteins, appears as DVKVTQSSRYLVKRTGEKVFLECVQDMDHENMFWYRQDPGLGLRLIYFSYDVKMKEKGDIPEGYSVSREKKERFSLILESASTNQTSMYLCASSSPQGREQFFGPGTRLTVL.